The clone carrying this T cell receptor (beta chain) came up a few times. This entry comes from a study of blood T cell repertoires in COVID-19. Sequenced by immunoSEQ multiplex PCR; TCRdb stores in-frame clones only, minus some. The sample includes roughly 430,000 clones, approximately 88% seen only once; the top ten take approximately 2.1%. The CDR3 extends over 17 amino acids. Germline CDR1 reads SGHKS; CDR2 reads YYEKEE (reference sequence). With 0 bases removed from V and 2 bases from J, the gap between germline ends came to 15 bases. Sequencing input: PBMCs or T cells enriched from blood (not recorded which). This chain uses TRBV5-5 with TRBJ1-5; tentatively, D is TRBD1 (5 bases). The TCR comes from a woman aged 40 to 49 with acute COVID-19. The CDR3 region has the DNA TGTGCCAGCAGCTTGGTCGAACGGGGGTCGGGCAATCAGCCCCAGCATTTT. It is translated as CASSLVERGSGNQPQHF. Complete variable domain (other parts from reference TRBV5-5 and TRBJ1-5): DAGVTQSPTHLIKTRGQQVTLRCSPISGHKSVSWYQQVLGQGPQFIFQYYEKEERGRGNFPDRFSARQFPNYSSELNVNALLLGDSALYLCASSLVERGSGNQPQHFGDGTRLSIL.